This TCR beta chain appears in the sequencing data of a study of T cells after yellow fever vaccination. This clonotype was picked up many times. It was through 5'RACE template switching that TCR cDNA was made, with a universal primer site and UMIs added. TCRdb passed the 5' RACE reads through MiXCR, listing each CDR3 protein once. The sample yields about 350,000 distinct CDR3 sequences, 7% to 9% seen once. This CDR3 spans 18 amino acids. V lost 4 bases and J lost 0, with 17 bases in between. The germline gives CDR1 SGHRS, CDR2 YFSETQ. The chain joins TRBV5-1 to TRBJ2-6, with TRBD1 as a possible D gene (6 bases). The sequence was obtained from a man younger than 35 who received the YFV17D yellow fever vaccine. Specimen: PBMCs, collected roughly 45 days after the first yellow fever vaccination. CDR3 in amino acids: CASSRNPRDISGANVLTF. The DNA for the CDR3 is TGCGCCAGCAGCCGGAACCCTCGGGACATCTCTGGGGCCAACGTCCTGACTTTC.